Below, 12 T cell receptor beta chains from the same sample are listed, as sequenced in a study of T cell responses to AZD1222 COVID-19 vaccine. Sequencing used immunoSEQ multiplex PCR; TCRdb keeps in-frame clones, though not all of them. The sample lists around 84,000 clones, roughly 88% occurring once. The input for sequencing was peripheral blood, taken 28 days after the second AZD1222 dose. Receptors originate from an adult who received the AZD1222 COVID-19 vaccine.

The gene calls are TRBV29-1 and TRBJ1-1; D gene uncertain. The V gene's germline CDR1 is SQVTM and CDR2 ANQGSEA. The CDR3 extends over 12 amino acids. The V end lost 4 bases, the J end lost 3 bases, and 9 bases lay between the germline ends. This CDR3 reads CSVVPSYTEAFF. The DNA of the CDR3 is TGCAGCGTTGTCCCCTCTTACACTGAAGCTTTCTTT.

V gene TRBV5-4 combines with J gene TRBJ2-2; D unresolved. V lost 4 bases to trimming and J lost 0 bases, with 7 bases between them. CDR1 SGHNT and CDR2 YYREEE come from the germline V gene (reference sequence). The CDR3 is 14 amino acids. Here the CDR3 DNA reads TGTGCCAGCAGCAGGGCTTCGAACACCGGGGAGCTGTTTTTT. This encodes CASSRASNTGELFF.

The gene calls are TRBV5-1 and TRBJ1-1; D gene unclear. This CDR3 is 12 amino acids long. V shed 3 bases and J shed 8 bases, with 11 bases lying between them. Germline CDR1 and CDR2: SGHRS and YFSETQ. The CDR3 here is CASSSSGGEAFF. The CDR3 DNA reads TGCGCCAGCAGCTCATCAGGAGGCGAAGCTTTCTTT.

The chain uses TRBV6-5 and TRBJ2-3; D call uncertain. V lost 7 bases and J lost 13, with 24 bases in between. Germline loops: CDR1 MNHEY, CDR2 SVGAGI. The CDR3 has 14 amino acids. As DNA, the CDR3 is TGTGCCAGCAATGTCCGCGGCAGCCGGTACCTTAAGTATTTT. It translates to CASNVRGSRYLKYF.

The chain has TRBV6-4 and TRBJ2-3; unclear D gene. Germline lookup yields CDR1 MRHNA and CDR2 SNTAGT. This CDR3 region has 16 residues. Between the trimmed V and J ends, which lost 0 bases and 2 bases, there was a span of 12 bases. In DNA form, the CDR3 reads TGTGCCAGCAGTGACTCGATGCAGGAAAACACAGATACGCAGTATTTT. Protein product: CASSDSMQENTDTQYF.

The chain is built from TRBV3-1 (or the pseudogene TRBV3-2) and TRBJ1-2, with D hard to call. The CDR3 is 14 amino acids. The germline V gene encodes CDR1 LGHDT and CDR2 YNNKEL (reference sequence). V dropped 6 bases and J dropped 4 bases, with 15 bases sitting between them. The CDR3 spells CASRSDLPPYGYTF. CDR3 bases: TGTGCCAGCAGATCCGACCTGCCCCCCTATGGCTACACCTTC.

Here the CDR3 reads CASSPRLGVTNEKLFF. The CDR3 DNA is TGTGCCAGCAGTCCCCGATTAGGGGTAACTAATGAAAAACTGTTTTTT. This chain joins TRBV28 and TRBJ1-4, with D possibly matching TRBD1 (5 bases). Germline CDR1 reads MDHEN; CDR2 reads SYDVKM. The CDR3 length is 16 residues. Trimming left V 5 bases short and J 1 base short, with 14 bases between.

This chain uses TRBV7-2 with TRBJ1-1; no clear D. V was clipped by 1 base and J by 4 bases, with 7 bases between them. The CDR3 spans 13 residues. CDR1 is SGHTA and CDR2 is FQGNSA in the germline V gene. In nucleotides, the CDR3 is TGTGCCAGCAGCTTAGAAGGCTCCACTGAAGCTTTCTTT. It yields the protein CASSLEGSTEAFF.

This clone was counted a single time. This chain connects TRBV3-1 (or the pseudogene TRBV3-2) to TRBJ1-2; 7 bases align to TRBD1. Germline CDR1 LGHDT, CDR2 YNNKEL (reference sequence). The CDR3 is 15 amino acids. Unmatched junction bases numbered 9, after V lost 2 bases and J lost 6 bases. DNA of the CDR3: TGTGCCAGCAGCCAAACAGGGGTCTCCACTCATGGCTACACCTTC. Translated: CASSQTGVSTHGYTF.

This chain links TRBV6-5 with TRBJ2-7, with D perhaps matching TRBD1 (6 bases). Germline V gene lookup returns CDR1 MNHEY and CDR2 SVGAGI. Trimming stripped 11 bases from V and 2 bases from J, with 19 bases between. The CDR3 consists of 14 residues. The CDR3 sequence: CAGQPGVPPYEQYF. CDR3 nucleotides: TGTGCCGGACAACCAGGGGTACCCCCCTACGAGCAGTACTTC.

The genes are TRBV7-9 and TRBJ1-1; unclear D gene. CDR3 length: 11 residues. Germline V CDR1 and CDR2: SEHNR, FQNEAQ (reference sequence). V dropped 5 bases and J dropped 4 bases, with 5 bases sitting between them. Here the CDR3 DNA reads TGTGCCAGCAGCCCCGCCACTGAAGCTTTCTTT. Translation: CASSPATEAFF.

The chain links TRBV15 to TRBJ1-4, with 8 bases fitting TRBD1. The CDR3 loop spans 15 amino acids. Germline trimming cut 2 bases from V and 3 bases from J; bases unmatched to any gene: 2. Germline V gene data show CDR1 as LNHNV and CDR2 as YYDKDF (reference sequence). The CDR3 coding sequence is TGTGCCACCAGCAGAAACAGGGGGTCTAATGAAAAACTGTTTTTT. It is translated as CATSRNRGSNEKLFF.